The 25 T cell receptor beta chains presented below share a single source sample, sequenced in a study of blood T cells in healthy people across ages. The second PCR ran about 6 to 11 cycles with a sample-barcoded 5' primer and J-beta primers. TCRdb passed the 5' RACE reads through MiXCR, listing each CDR3 protein once. This table holds 800,000 to 900,000 distinct CDR3 sequences, 60% to 80% found once. What was sequenced was blood. The receptors were sampled from a man aged 25-45 years in good health.

In this sample, this clonotype turned up many times. J is TRBJ2-7 and V is TRBV9, with TRBD2 matching 11 bases. Germline trimming cut 4 bases from V and 3 bases from J; bases unmatched to any gene: 9. The germline V gene has CDR1 SGDLS and CDR2 YYNGEE. The CDR3 consists of 16 residues. Here the CDR3 reads CASSLSGTSGLYEQYF. CDR3 bases: TGTGCCAGCAGCCTTTCCGGGACTAGCGGACTCTACGAGCAGTACTTC.

The V call is TRBV20-1, the J call TRBJ2-5; perhaps TRBD2 as D (7 bases). Germline CDR1 reads DFQATT; CDR2 reads SNEGSKA (reference sequence). There are 16 residues in the CDR3. Trimming removed 3 bases at V and 1 base at J, with 18 bases between. In DNA, the CDR3 is TGCAGTGCTAGGACCCTAAGGGGGGGGTTCCAAGAGACCCAGTACTTC. It is translated as CSARTLRGGFQETQYF.

J is TRBJ2-7 and V is TRBV20-1; D is unclear. V shed 3 bases and J shed 5 bases, with 11 bases lying between them. The CDR3 has 12 residues. In germline, CDR1 is DFQATT, CDR2 SNEGSKA (reference sequence). CDR3 sequence (DNA): TGCAGTGCTAGCAGGTCTCTCCACGAGCAGTACTTC. As protein: CSASRSLHEQYF.

The chain couples TRBV29-1 to TRBJ2-1, with 7 nucleotides matching TRBD1. J was trimmed by 0 bases and V by 3 bases; bases with no gene match: 5. CDR3 size: 15 residues. Germline lookup yields CDR1 SQVTM and CDR2 ANQGSEA. The CDR3 sequence is CSVDRGQSSYNEQFF. The CDR3 DNA reads as TGCAGCGTTGATAGGGGACAGAGCTCCTACAATGAGCAGTTCTTC.

The rearrangement joins TRBV20-1 to TRBJ1-2, with D uncertain. The V gene lost 0 bases and the J gene lost 8 bases, with 16 bases spanning the gap. Germline V gene sequence: CDR1 DFQATT, CDR2 SNEGSKA (reference sequence). This CDR3 is 14 amino acids long. CDR3 loop: CSARDAANPRGYTF. As DNA, the CDR3 is TGCAGTGCTAGAGATGCGGCAAACCCGCGAGGCTACACCTTC.

The V and J genes are TRBV6-2 or TRBV6-3 and TRBJ1-5; 7 nucleotides agree with TRBD1. J gave up 6 bases and V 2 bases, and 4 bases lay outside the gene matches. From germline, CDR1 is MNHEY and CDR2 SVGEGT. The CDR3 has 14 amino acids. CDR3 region: CASSYLEGAQPQHF. For the CDR3, the DNA is TGTGCCAGCAGTTACCTGGAGGGGGCTCAGCCCCAGCATTTT.

This clonotype was detected only once. The chain uses TRBV7-2 and TRBJ1-1; perhaps TRBD1 as D (5 bases). Germline loops: CDR1 SGHTA, CDR2 FQGNSA. V was cut by 3 bases and J by 4 bases, with 15 bases left in between. This CDR3 comprises 15 residues. The CDR3 region is CASSFGGANPTEAFF. CDR3 in DNA: TGTGCCAGCAGCTTTGGTGGGGCAAATCCCACTGAAGCTTTCTTT. Combining the CDR3 with reference TRBV7-2 and TRBJ1-1 gives the whole variable domain GAGVSQSPSNKVTEKGKDVELRCDPISGHTALYWYRQSLGQGLEFLIYFQGNSAPDKSGLPSDRFSAERTGGSVSTLTIQRTQQEDSAVYLCASSFGGANPTEAFFGQGTRLTVV.

The chain joins TRBV9 to TRBJ2-7; TRBD1 agrees at 11 bases. The better agreement between TRBJ2-5 and the DNA end casts doubt on the J call. The CDR3 contains 15 residues. Germline V lookup: CDR1 SGDLS, CDR2 YYNGEE. The CDR3 sequence is CASSTWTGGGETQYF. Here the CDR3 DNA reads TGTGCCAGCAGCACATGGACAGGGGGCGGAGAGACCCAGTACTTC.

This clonotype was detected once. The chain employs TRBV7-2 and TRBJ2-6; D is perhaps TRBD2 (6 bases). V was shortened by 7 bases and J by 2 bases, with 9 bases between the two germline ends. Per the germline V gene, CDR1 is SGHTA and CDR2 is FQGNSA. This CDR3 has 14 amino acids. The CDR3 DNA is TGTGCCAGCATAGCGGTCCCTGGGGCCAACGTCCTGACTTTC. This encodes CASIAVPGANVLTF.

For this clonotype: A much larger clone lies one base from this, so it may be a read error. This chain links TRBV20-1 with TRBJ1-2, with 7 bases aligning to TRBD1. The germline V gene encodes CDR1 DFQATT and CDR2 SNEGSKA (reference sequence). V shed 1 base and J 2 bases; nucleotides not matched to a gene: 13. The CDR3 spans 17 residues. CDR3 in DNA: TGCAGTGCTAGAGGTCTGGGGACAGCGGAAGGCAACTATGGCTACACCTTC. Translating it yields CSARGLGTAEGNYGYTF.

The rearrangement links TRBV20-1 to TRBJ1-2; no firm D call. V gave up 1 base and J gave up 2 bases, with 8 bases separating them. This CDR3 is built from 13 residues. CDR1 DFQATT and CDR2 SNEGSKA come from the germline V gene (reference sequence). The CDR3 coding sequence is TGCAGTGCTAGAGGTGGAGACAACTATGGCTACACCTTC. Translated: CSARGGDNYGYTF.

The table lists this clonotype with many counts. For the CDR3, the DNA is TGCAGCGCCAAACTAGCGGGGGTCGACAATGAGCAGTTCTTC. This sequence encodes CSAKLAGVDNEQFF. The V gene is TRBV29-1, the J gene TRBJ2-1; 11 bases line up with TRBD2. CDR3 length: 14 amino acids. With 7 bases clipped from V and 5 bases from J, the junction kept 7 bases outside the gene matches. Germline CDR1 and CDR2: SQVTM and ANQGSEA.

This chain links TRBV4-3 with TRBJ2-5; unclear D gene. Near its end, the DNA agrees better with TRBJ2-7, so the J call may be wrong. Germline values: CDR1 LGHNA, CDR2 YSLEER. The CDR3 covers 16 residues. The CDR3: CASSQEAHHMNYEQYF. The CDR3 region has the DNA TGCGCCAGCAGCCAAGAAGCACACCACATGAACTACGAGCAGTACTTC.

This clonotype came up a few times. This chain uses TRBV20-1 with TRBJ2-4; D is possibly TRBD1 or TRBD2 (5 bases each). The end of the DNA fits TRBJ2-7 better, so the J call may be wrong. This CDR3 spans 16 amino acids. The germline CDR1 and CDR2 sequences are DFQATT and SNEGSKA (reference sequence). The CDR3 coding sequence is TGCAGTGCTAGAGATCGGGGCAGCTCCAGCGAGGTCGAGCAGTACTTC. Protein product: CSARDRGSSSEVEQYF.

The rearrangement links TRBV28 to TRBJ2-7; D unresolved. This CDR3 is built from 12 residues. CDR1 and CDR2 (germline): MDHEN, SYDVKM. Trimming left V 2 bases short and J 4 bases short, with 6 bases between. The DNA for the CDR3 is TGTGCCAGCAGTTTACTTGATTACGAGCAGTACTTC. It encodes CASSLLDYEQYF.

This clonotype was found a few times. The V gene is TRBV7-3, the J gene TRBJ2-3; a weak D match, TRBD2 (5 bases). The CDR3 extends over 14 amino acids. Per germline, CDR1 SGHTA and CDR2 FQGTGA. V dropped 3 bases and J dropped 0 bases, with 7 bases sitting between them. The CDR3 sequence: CASSFEGSTDTQYF. The DNA of the CDR3 is TGTGCCAGCAGCTTCGAGGGAAGCACAGATACGCAGTATTTT.

The chain carries TRBV5-1 and TRBJ2-3; the D is unclear. CDR1 and CDR2 (germline): SGHRS, YFSETQ. The CDR3 is made up of 15 amino acids. The V and J ends lost 0 bases and 6 bases respectively, with 14 bases between them. CDR3 in DNA: TGCGCCAGCAGCTTGGCCTCTGCTGGGGTGGATACGCAGTATTTT. This encodes CASSLASAGVDTQYF.

This clonotype turned up a few times. The gene calls are TRBV3-1 and TRBJ2-1, with TRBD2 identical over 7 bases. Trimming at V came to 6 bases and at J to 0 bases, leaving 17 bases not matched to a gene. Per the germline V gene, CDR1 is LGHDT and CDR2 is YNNKEL (reference sequence). This CDR3 has 19 amino acids. CDR3 DNA sequence: TGTGCCAGCAGGGGTCGGGTAGCGGGCCAAACGAGCTCCTACAATGAGCAGTTCTTC. Its protein is CASRGRVAGQTSSYNEQFF.

The J gene is TRBJ1-5, the V gene TRBV12-3 or TRBV12-4, with 7 positions matching TRBD1. Trimming removed 1 base from V and 1 base from J; junction bases left unmatched: 4. The CDR3 loop spans 16 amino acids. The CDR3: CASSLGQGRSNQPQHF. DNA for the CDR3: TGTGCCAGCAGTTTAGGACAGGGAAGGAGCAATCAGCCCCAGCATTTT.

A few counts support this clonotype. The V call is TRBV28, the J call TRBJ2-4; TRBD1 matches at 7 bases. The end of the DNA is better explained by TRBJ2-7, so the J call may be wrong. The germline CDR1 and CDR2 sequences are MDHEN and SYDVKM. The CDR3 sequence is 16 residues long. CDR3 protein: CASSPIEGALSYEQYF. CDR3 nucleotides: TGTGCCAGCAGTCCCATTGAGGGGGCCCTCTCCTACGAGCAGTACTTC.

This chain connects TRBV7-3 to TRBJ2-7, with no clear D. The V gene's germline CDR1 is SGHTA and CDR2 FQGTGA. The CDR3 runs 14 residues. V was shortened by 2 bases and J by 5 bases, with 13 bases between the two germline ends. The CDR3: CASSLLPSPNEQYF. As DNA, the CDR3 is TGTGCCAGCAGCTTACTACCTTCCCCAAACGAGCAGTACTTC.

Only a few counts were recorded for this clonotype. This sequence joins TRBV18 and TRBJ2-3, with D unresolved. Germline V gene data show CDR1 as KGHSH and CDR2 as LQKENI. The CDR3 has 13 amino acids. Trimming cost V 6 bases and J 6 bases, with 13 bases left between them. The CDR3 loop reads CASSPSNQDTQYF. The DNA of the CDR3 is TGTGCCAGCTCCCCCAGCAACCAGGATACGCAGTATTTT.

CDR3 residues: CASSGPGTPQHF. The DNA of the CDR3 is TGTGCCAGCAGCGGACCCGGAACTCCCCAGCATTTT. The rearrangement joins TRBV2 to TRBJ1-5, with D unresolved. Per germline, CDR1 SNHLY and CDR2 FYNNEI. The CDR3 is 12 amino acids. Trimming left V 6 bases short and J 10 bases short, with 13 bases between.

CDR3: CASSLDINRETQYF. The CDR3 nucleotides read TGCGCCAGCAGCTTGGACATTAACCGGGAGACCCAGTACTTC. The V and J genes are TRBV5-1 and TRBJ2-5; D is unclear. V shed 0 bases and J shed 5 bases, with 11 bases lying between them. CDR1 SGHRS and CDR2 YFSETQ come from the germline V gene. The CDR3 contains 14 residues.

V gene TRBV7-9 combines with J gene TRBJ2-4; 9 positions match TRBD2. The end of the DNA fits TRBJ2-7 better, so the J call may be wrong. The CDR3 is 14 amino acids. The germline V gene encodes CDR1 SEHNR and CDR2 FQNEAQ (reference sequence). CDR3 protein: CASSLGLAGDEQYF. The CDR3 DNA sequence: TGTGCCAGCAGCTTGGGACTAGCTGGCGACGAGCAGTACTTC.